The clone carrying this T cell receptor beta chain was seen only once. The CDR3 covers 13 residues. Unmatched junction bases numbered 4, after V lost 10 bases and J lost 2 bases. Per the germline V gene, CDR1 is ENHRY and CDR2 is SYGVKD. This entry belongs to a study of cytomegalovirus exposure and HLA in healthy donors. PCR amplification relied on 60 Vbeta primers (plus 13 Jbeta primers). Assay used: immunoSEQ multiplex PCR; TCRdb lists only in-frame clones, some missing. The table shows approximately 85,000 clones, with roughly 72% occurring only once. The sequence was obtained from a woman in her thirties or forties in good health and CMV-seropositive. Sequencing was carried out using PBMCs. The J gene is TRBJ2-3, the V gene TRBV10-3; 9 bases align to TRBD1. CDR3 residues: CATRTGVTDTQYF. The CDR3 DNA reads as TGTGCCACCCGGACAGGGGTCACAGATACGCAGTATTTT.